These T cell receptor beta chains were read from a single sample in a study of Graves' ophthalmopathy and Graves' hyperthyroidism. TCRdb passed the multiplex PCR reads through MiXCR, listing each CDR3 protein once. The sample holds roughly 400,000 distinct CDR3 sequences, about 16% seen once. Sequencing was done on a sample of peripheral blood. These receptors all come from a woman aged 18-29 years with Graves' ophthalmopathy. CDR3s include the opening cysteine and the closing phenylalanine or tryptophan. Fields, in order: CDR3 DNA, CDR3 protein, J gene, D gene, clone size, V gene. D genes are given only for firm matches. Clone size is stated in some rows and not others, as once, few, many or a class when expanded.

TGTGCCATCAGTGAGTCACCAACCACTGAAGCTTTCTTT CAISESPTTEAFF TRBJ1-1 NA many TRBV10-3
TGTGCCAGCAGCTCTTCGTTTACAGATGGTCGAGCTTTCTTT CASSSSFTDGRAFF TRBJ1-1 NA many TRBV13
TGTGCCAGCACCGAAGGTTTTGGAGCGACGATCACTGAAGCTTTCTTT CASTEGFGATITEAFF TRBJ1-1 NA many TRBV6-1
TGTGCCAGCAGTTTTGGTCTAGCGGGGGGGGGTAAGCAGTACTTC CASSFGLAGGGKQYF TRBJ2-7 TRBD2 many TRBV27
TGCAGCGTCGTGGGACTAGCGGGAGAGTACGAGCAGTACTTC CSVVGLAGEYEQYF TRBJ2-7 TRBD2 many TRBV29-1
TGTGCCAGTACAGCGGCCGGGGAGCTGTTTTTT CASTAAGELFF TRBJ2-2 NA many TRBV19
TGTGCCAGCAGCCACGGGACAGAGGTTATCAAGCAGTACTTC CASSHGTEVIKQYF TRBJ2-7 TRBD1 many TRBV6-5
TGTGCCAGCAGTGAAGCGGGGTGGAGGGTAGGTCAGCCCCAGCATTTT CASSEAGWRVGQPQHF TRBJ1-5 NA many TRBV2
TGTGCCAGCAGTTACTCAGAGACAGAGACCCAGTACTTC CASSYSETETQYF TRBJ2-5 NA NA TRBV6-2/TRBV6-3
TGTGCCAGCAGCCCCTCCGGAGTTAACTATGGCTACACCTTC CASSPSGVNYGYTF TRBJ1-2 NA once TRBV12-3/TRBV12-4
TGTGCCAGCAGCCAAGAAACTAGCGCTACCTACGAGCAGTACTTC CASSQETSATYEQYF TRBJ2-7 TRBD2 NA TRBV3-1
TGTGCCAGCAGACTGACAGGAGGCGAGCAGTACTTC CASRLTGGEQYF TRBJ2-7 NA many TRBV28
TGTGCCAGCAGCTTAGATCTCCGCGGGGCAGACACCTTC CASSLDLRGADTF TRBJ1-2 NA NA TRBV7-2
TGCGCCAGCAGCCAAGATGGAGCGGGAGCTACCTACGAGCAGTACTTC CASSQDGAGATYEQYF TRBJ2-7 TRBD2 many TRBV4-1
TGTGCCAGCGGATCGGCTAGCGGGAGGGGACAAGAGACCCAGTACTTC CASGSASGRGQETQYF TRBJ2-5 TRBD2 NA TRBV12-3/TRBV12-4
TGTGCCATCAGTGAAGTGGAAGGAGGCAATCAGCCCCAGCATTTT CAISEVEGGNQPQHF TRBJ1-5 NA many TRBV10-3